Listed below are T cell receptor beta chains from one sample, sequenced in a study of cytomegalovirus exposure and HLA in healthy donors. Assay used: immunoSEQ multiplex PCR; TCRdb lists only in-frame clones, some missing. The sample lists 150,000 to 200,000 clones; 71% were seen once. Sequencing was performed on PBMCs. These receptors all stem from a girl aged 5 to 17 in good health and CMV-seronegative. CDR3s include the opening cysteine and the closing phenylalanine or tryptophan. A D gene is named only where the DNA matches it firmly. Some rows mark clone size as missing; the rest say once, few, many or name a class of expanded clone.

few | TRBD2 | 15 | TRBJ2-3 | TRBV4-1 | CASSPGTSPRDTQYF | TGCGCCAGCAGCCCCGGGACTAGCCCAAGAGATACGCAGTATTTT
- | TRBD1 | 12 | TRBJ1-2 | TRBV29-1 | CSVGGQGYGYTF | TGCAGCGTAGGGGGACAGGGGTATGGCTACACCTTC
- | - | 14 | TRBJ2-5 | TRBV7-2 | CASSAWSSQETQYF | TGTGCCAGCAGCGCTTGGAGCTCCCAAGAGACCCAGTACTTC
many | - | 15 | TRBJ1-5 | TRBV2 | CASSEEAGSNQPQHF | TGTGCCAGCAGTGAAGAAGCGGGGAGCAATCAGCCCCAGCATTTT
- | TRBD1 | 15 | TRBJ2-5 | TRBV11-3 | CASSGGTGQAETQYF | TGTGCCAGCAGCGGTGGGACAGGGCAGGCGGAGACCCAGTACTTC
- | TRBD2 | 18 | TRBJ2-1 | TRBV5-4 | CASSWRPGSGGAHNEQFF | TGTGCCAGCAGCTGGAGGCCTGGGAGCGGGGGGGCCCACAATGAGCAGTTCTTC
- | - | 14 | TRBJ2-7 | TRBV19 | CASSSGDHFFEQYF | TGTGCCAGTTCCTCGGGGGACCATTTTTTCGAGCAGTACTTC
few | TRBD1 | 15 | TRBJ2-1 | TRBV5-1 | CASSDGTGRANEQFF | TGCGCCAGCAGCGACGGGACAGGGCGGGCAAATGAGCAGTTCTTC
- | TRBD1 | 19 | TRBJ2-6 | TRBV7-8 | CASPGSPGTGVSGANVLTF | TGTGCCAGCCCTGGAAGCCCCGGGACAGGGGTCTCTGGGGCCAACGTCCTGACTTTC
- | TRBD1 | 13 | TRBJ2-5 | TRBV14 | CASSQNTGGVQYF | TGTGCCAGCAGCCAAAACACAGGGGGCGTCCAGTACTTC
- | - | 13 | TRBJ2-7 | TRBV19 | CASSMTSGYEQYF | TGTGCCAGTAGTATGACATCGGGGTACGAGCAGTACTTC
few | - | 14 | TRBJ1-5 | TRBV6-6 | CASSFLQGEWPQHF | TGTGCCAGCAGTTTTCTACAGGGAGAGTGGCCCCAGCATTTT
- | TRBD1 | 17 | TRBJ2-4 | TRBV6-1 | CASSERSGQGAKNIQYF | TGTGCCAGCAGTGAACGATCGGGACAGGGGGCCAAAAACATTCAGTACTTC
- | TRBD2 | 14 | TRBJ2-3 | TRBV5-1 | CASSFGGGTDTQYF | TGCGCCAGCAGCTTCGGCGGGGGGACAGATACGCAGTATTTT
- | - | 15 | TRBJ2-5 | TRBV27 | CASGSLKRERETQYF | TGTGCCAGCGGGAGTCTCAAAAGGGAACGAGAGACCCAGTACTTC
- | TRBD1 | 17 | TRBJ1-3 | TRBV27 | CASSLVYPGGSGNTIYF | TGTGCCAGCAGTTTAGTTTACCCAGGGGGGTCTGGAAACACCATATATTTT